The rows below give T cell receptor beta chains drawn from one sample of a study of blood T cell repertoires in COVID-19. TCRdb's table, derived via immunoSEQ multiplex PCR, lists solely in-frame clones and lacks some. The table records about 270,000 clones, nearly 85% of them present only once. Sequenced material: peripheral blood. Source of these receptors: a human donor in a cohort sampled during active COVID-19. Each CDR3 is given with its conserved first and last residue. The D gene is left open where the match is weak. The size field is filled for only some rows; it gives once, few, many or a size class.

V gene	J gene	clone size	D gene	CDR3 DNA	CDR3 protein
TRBV5-8	TRBJ2-2	once	TRBD1	TGTGCCAGCAGCTTGGAACAGGGGTTCGGCCCCGGGGAGCTGTTTTTT	CASSLEQGFGPGELFF
TRBV7-8	TRBJ2-1	.	TRBD2	TGTGCCAGCAGCTTAGCTGCGGGAGGGCGTTACAATGAGCAGTTCTTC	CASSLAAGGRYNEQFF
TRBV19	TRBJ2-3	.	.	TGTGCCAGTAGTATAGTCCGGACTAGCACAGATACGCAGTATTTT	CASSIVRTSTDTQYF
TRBV19	TRBJ2-5	.	TRBD1	TGTGCCAGTGGCTCCGGGACAGGGGAATCTAAGACCCAGTACTTC	CASGSGTGESKTQYF
TRBV7-2	TRBJ2-7	many	TRBD1	TGTGCCAGCAGCCAGTGGGACAGGGGCCACTACGAGCAGTACTTC	CASSQWDRGHYEQYF
TRBV5-1	TRBJ2-2	.	TRBD1	TGCGCCAGCAGCTTGGTAACAGGGGGCACCGGGGAGCTGTTTTTT	CASSLVTGGTGELFF
TRBV7-2	TRBJ1-5	.	TRBD1	TGTGCCAGCAGCTTTAGACAGGGGACGAATCAGCCCCAGCATTTT	CASSFRQGTNQPQHF
TRBV6-2/TRBV6-3	TRBJ1-6	once	TRBD1	TGTGCCAGCAGTTACGGGACAGGGGCCCCCAGGAATTCACCCCTCCACTTT	CASSYGTGAPRNSPLHF
TRBV19	TRBJ1-5	.	.	TGTGCCAGTAGTATAGGGCCAGGGCTTAGCAATCAGCCCCAGCATTTT	CASSIGPGLSNQPQHF
TRBV3-1/TRBV3-2	TRBJ2-1	.	TRBD2	TGTGCCAGCAGCCAAGGGACTAGCGGGAGTGTGCGGCAGTTCTTC	CASSQGTSGSVRQFF
TRBV7-3	TRBJ2-3	.	TRBD2	TGTGCCAGCAGCTTGGGACTAGCCGACACAGATACGCAGTATTTT	CASSLGLADTDTQYF
TRBV28	TRBJ2-7	.	.	TGTGCCAGCTCGGAGACCTACGAGCAGTACTTC	CASSETYEQYF
TRBV6-5	TRBJ2-5	.	TRBD2	TGTGCCAGCAGTTATACTAGCGCGGGGGAGACCCAGTACTTC	CASSYTSAGETQYF
TRBV12-3/TRBV12-4	TRBJ2-3	.	.	TGTGCCAGCAGACTAACAGATACGCAGTATTTT	CASRLTDTQYF
TRBV24-1	TRBJ1-5	.	TRBD1	TGTGCCACCAGTGATAAGGGACAGGGGATGGGTCAGCCCCAGCATTTT	CATSDKGQGMGQPQHF
TRBV28	TRBJ1-5	.	TRBD1	TGTGCCAGCAGCCTGGGACAGGGCGGTCAGCCCCAGCATTTT	CASSLGQGGQPQHF
TRBV3-1/TRBV3-2	TRBJ1-5	.	.	TGTGCCAGCAGCCCCCGGAGGGACCAGCCCCAGCATTTT	CASSPRRDQPQHF
TRBV5-1	TRBJ2-7	.	TRBD2	TGCGCCAGCAGCCGGGGGACTAGCGGAAGAATATACGAGCAGTACTTC	CASSRGTSGRIYEQYF
TRBV29-1	TRBJ2-3	few	.	TGCAGCGTTGGTCCCGAAGCGGATTTCACAGATACGCAGTATTTT	CSVGPEADFTDTQYF
TRBV6-5	TRBJ2-7	.	TRBD1	TGTGCCAGCAGTTTTGACAGGGTCTCCTACGAGCAGTACTTC	CASSFDRVSYEQYF
TRBV28	TRBJ2-2	.	TRBD2	TGTGCCAGCAGTTTGGGGCTGGGGGCTAGCGGGGTATTGGCCGGGGAGCTGTTTTTT	CASSLGLGASGVLAGELFF
TRBV6-6	TRBJ2-5	once	.	TGTGCCAGCAGTTACTCGGTCCGCCACAGGGTTGAGACCCAGTACTTC	CASSYSVRHRVETQYF
TRBV27	TRBJ1-2	.	TRBD1	TGTGCCAGCAGTCGACAGGGATTAACTAACTATGGCTACACCTTC	CASSRQGLTNYGYTF
TRBV18	TRBJ2-3	.	TRBD1	TGTGCCAGCTCAACGGGAATCGGACAGGGGGCCGCCCGGGGGATACCAGATACGCAGTATTTT	CASSTGIGQGAARGIPDTQYF
TRBV4-3	TRBJ2-2	.	TRBD2	TGCGCCAGCAGCCAAGAAGGTGTAGCCCAAAGCGGGGGGGCCACCGGGGAGCTGTTTTTT	CASSQEGVAQSGGATGELFF
TRBV19	TRBJ2-1	.	TRBD2	TGTGCCAGTAAGGGGGGACTAGCGGGAGGTCGGATCTACAATGAGCAGTTCTTC	CASKGGLAGGRIYNEQFF
TRBV11-2	TRBJ2-3	.	.	TGTGCCAGCAGCCCCAGCTTGGGGGCGGGACTAAGCACAGATACGCAGTATTTT	CASSPSLGAGLSTDTQYF
TRBV5-1	TRBJ1-2	.	TRBD1	TGCGCCAGCAGCCCGGCTGGACAGGGGGCTTGGTATGGCTACACCTTC	CASSPAGQGAWYGYTF
TRBV7-7	TRBJ2-5	.	TRBD1	TGTGCTAGCAGCCAACTGACAGGGACCCAAGAGACCCAGTACTTC	CASSQLTGTQETQYF
TRBV6-1	TRBJ1-4	.	.	TGTGCCAGCAGTGAAAACAGCGGAATTTGGAGCGAAAAACTGTTTTTT	CASSENSGIWSEKLFF
TRBV27	TRBJ2-7	.	.	TGTGCCAGCAGTCCGGTCGGACTCCGGACCTACGAGCAGTACTTC	CASSPVGLRTYEQYF
TRBV27	TRBJ2-1	.	TRBD2	TGTGCCAGCAGTCCCCCGGGGAGCGGGAGGATCTACAATGAGCAGTTCTTC	CASSPPGSGRIYNEQFF
TRBV20-1	TRBJ2-5	.	TRBD2	TGCAGTGCTAGTGACCGGCGGGGGGGCCTGAGGCAAGAGACCCAGTACTTC	CSASDRRGGLRQETQYF
TRBV21-1	TRBJ2-7	.	.	TGTGCCAGCAGCAATCGAAACGCGGGACGGAGGCCCTACGAGCAGTACTTC	CASSNRNAGRRPYEQYF
TRBV7-2	TRBJ1-1	few	.	TGTGCCAGCAGCCCTCAACCTGGGGCCACTGAAGCTTTCTTT	CASSPQPGATEAFF
TRBV19	TRBJ2-7	once	.	TGTGCCAGTAGTACGGGAGTGACCCCCTACGAGCAGTACTTC	CASSTGVTPYEQYF
TRBV19	TRBJ1-5	few	TRBD1	TGTGCCAGTAGTATAGGGACAGGGGGCTTTCAGCCCCAGCATTTT	CASSIGTGGFQPQHF
TRBV19	TRBJ2-7	.	TRBD1	TGTGCCAGTAGTTTCCCCTCCGGGACAGGGCGCTACGAGCAGTACTTC	CASSFPSGTGRYEQYF
TRBV12-3/TRBV12-4	TRBJ2-7	few	.	TGTGCCAGCAGTTTACGGTACTACGAGCAGTACTTC	CASSLRYYEQYF
TRBV6-5	TRBJ1-5	.	.	TGTGCCAGCAGTTATTCAGGGTACAATCAGCCCCAGCATTTT	CASSYSGYNQPQHF
TRBV5-1	TRBJ1-2	.	.	TGCGCCAGCAGCTTGTCTCCCTACAGGGACGACTATGGCTACACCTTC	CASSLSPYRDDYGYTF
TRBV19	TRBJ2-1	.	TRBD1	TGTGCCAGTAGTTTTCCCCGACAGGGGTCCTACAATGAGCAGTTCTTC	CASSFPRQGSYNEQFF
TRBV6-5	TRBJ1-1	.	.	TGTGCCAGCAGACAACGGCGGGGTATCACTGAAGCTTTCTTT	CASRQRRGITEAFF
TRBV7-2	TRBJ1-3	few	TRBD1	TGTGCCAGCAGCTTGTGGACAGGGACTGGAAACACCATATATTTT	CASSLWTGTGNTIYF
TRBV11-2	TRBJ2-2	.	.	TGTGCCAGCACCCCGGTCGACGGGGAGCTGTTTTTT	CASTPVDGELFF
TRBV19	TRBJ1-5	.	.	TGTGCCAGTAGTATTGGGACAATGGGTTTCGGTCAGCCCCAGCATTTT	CASSIGTMGFGQPQHF
TRBV20-1	TRBJ1-5	.	.	TGCAGTGCTAGTAATTTCCGGCAGGGCCAAAATCAGCCCCAGCATTTT	CSASNFRQGQNQPQHF